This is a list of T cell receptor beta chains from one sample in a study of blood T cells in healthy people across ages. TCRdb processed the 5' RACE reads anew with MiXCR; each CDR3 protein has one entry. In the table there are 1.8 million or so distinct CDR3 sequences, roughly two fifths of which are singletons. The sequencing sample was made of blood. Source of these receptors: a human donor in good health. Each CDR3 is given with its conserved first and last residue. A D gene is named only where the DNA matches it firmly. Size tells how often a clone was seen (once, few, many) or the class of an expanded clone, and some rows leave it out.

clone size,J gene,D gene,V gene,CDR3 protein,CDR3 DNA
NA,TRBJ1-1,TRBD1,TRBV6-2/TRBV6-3,CASSAGQGRRNTEAFF,TGTGCCAGCAGCGCCGGACAGGGGAGGCGGAACACTGAAGCTTTCTTT
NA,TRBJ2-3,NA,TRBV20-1,CSASREGGRGDTQYF,TGCAGTGCTAGCAGAGAGGGGGGCCGTGGAGATACGCAGTATTTT
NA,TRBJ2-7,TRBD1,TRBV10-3,CAIRTGTESSYEQYF,TGTGCCATCAGAACCGGGACAGAGAGCTCCTACGAGCAGTACTTC
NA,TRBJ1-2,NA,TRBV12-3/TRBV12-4,CASSLAPLGGLGYTF,TGTGCCAGCAGTTTGGCCCCTTTAGGAGGGCTTGGCTACACCTTC
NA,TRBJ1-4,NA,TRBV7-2,CASSLGGPGDEKLFF,TGTGCCAGCAGCTTAGGGGGACCTGGGGATGAAAAACTGTTTTTT
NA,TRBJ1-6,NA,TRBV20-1,CSAKDGRFNSPLHF,TGCAGTGCTAAGGACGGACGCTTTAATTCACCCCTCCACTTT
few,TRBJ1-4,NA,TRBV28,CASGSWEKLFF,TGTGCCAGCGGTTCATGGGAAAAACTGTTTTTT
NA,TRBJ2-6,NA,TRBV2,CASSVGTLGANVLTF,TGTGCCAGCAGTGTTGGGACCCTCGGGGCCAACGTCCTGACTTTC
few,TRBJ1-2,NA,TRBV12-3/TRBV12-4,CASTFGAAASGYTF,TGTGCCAGCACGTTCGGGGCAGCTGCTTCTGGCTACACCTTC
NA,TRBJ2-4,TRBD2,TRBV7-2,CASSLSNGSGGLHDKNIQYF,TGTGCCAGCAGCTTATCGAACGGTAGCGGGGGATTGCACGACAAAAACATTCAGTACTTC
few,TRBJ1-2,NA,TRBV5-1,CASSPAGEAVYGYTF,TGCGCCAGCAGCCCGGCAGGGGAAGCTGTCTATGGCTACACCTTC
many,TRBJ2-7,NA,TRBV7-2,CASSPLRGGFEYF,TGTGCCAGCAGCCCCCTCAGGGGGGGCTTCGAGTACTTC
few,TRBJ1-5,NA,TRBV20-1,CSASRDLNQPQHF,TGCAGTGCTTCTCGGGATCTAAATCAGCCCCAGCATTTT
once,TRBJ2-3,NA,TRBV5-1,CASSSTGSATDTQYF,TGCGCCAGCAGCTCGACGGGAAGTGCAACAGATACGCAGTATTTT
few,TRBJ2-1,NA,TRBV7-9,CASNWGRIDEQFF,TGTGCCAGCAACTGGGGCAGGATCGATGAGCAGTTCTTC
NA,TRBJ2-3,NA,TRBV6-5,CASRETNGATTQYF,TGTGCCAGCAGGGAAACTAATGGGGCCACGACGCAGTATTTT
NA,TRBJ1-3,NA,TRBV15,CATSRVEGFSGNTIYF,TGTGCCACCAGCAGAGTAGAAGGTTTCTCTGGAAACACCATATATTTT
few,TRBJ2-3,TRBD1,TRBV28,CASNTGGADTQYF,TGTGCCAGCAACACAGGGGGCGCAGATACGCAGTATTTT
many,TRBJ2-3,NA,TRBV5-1,CASSSTASTDTQYF,TGTGCCAGCAGCTCAACAGCTAGCACAGATACGCAGTATTTT
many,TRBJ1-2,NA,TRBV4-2,CASSHPGRASIDGYTF,TGTGCCAGCAGCCATCCAGGCAGGGCCTCTATTGATGGCTACACCTTC
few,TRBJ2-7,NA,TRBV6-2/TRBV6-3,CASSRIQARSYEQYF,TGTGCCAGCAGCCGGATCCAGGCCCGCTCCTACGAGCAGTACTTC
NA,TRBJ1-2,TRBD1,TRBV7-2,CASSDFRGPNYGYTF,TGTGCCAGCAGTGACTTCAGGGGGCCTAACTATGGCTACACCTTC
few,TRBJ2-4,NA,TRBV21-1,CTSSRRQGVREQYF,TGTACCAGCAGCAGACGTCAGGGGGTGAGGGAGCAGTACTTC
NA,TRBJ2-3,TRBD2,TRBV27,CASSSRTSGGYTQYF,TGTGCCAGCAGTTCCCGGACTAGCGGGGGGTATACGCAGTATTTT
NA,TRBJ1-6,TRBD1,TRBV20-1,CSARSGQGDSPLHF,TGCAGTGCTAGGAGCGGACAGGGTGATTCACCCCTCCACTTT
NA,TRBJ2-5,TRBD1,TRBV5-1,CASSFRQGRWETQYF,TGCGCCAGCAGCTTTAGACAGGGGCGGTGGGAGACCCAGTACTTC
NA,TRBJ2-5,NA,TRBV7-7,CASSLTHDPQETQYF,TGTGCTAGCAGCTTGACTCACGATCCCCAAGAGACCCAGTACTTC
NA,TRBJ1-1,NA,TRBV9,CASSISGGGSTEAFF,TGTGCCAGCAGCATAAGCGGAGGGGGATCCACTGAAGCTTTCTTT
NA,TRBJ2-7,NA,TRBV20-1,CSARDFQGHTYEQYF,TGCAGTGCTAGAGATTTCCAGGGGCATACCTACGAGCAGTACTTC
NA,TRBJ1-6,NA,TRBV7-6,CASSLQEVNSPLHF,TGTGCCAGCAGCTTACAAGAGGTGAATTCACCCCTCCACTTT